This section outlines one TCR beta chain sequence together with its context. Its matching antigen is unknown. The PCR employed 60 Vbeta primers together with 13 Jbeta primers. Clones were read by immunoSEQ multiplex PCR, and TCRdb kept only the in-frame ones, dropping some. This table has under 300,000 clones, about 81% appearing once. This entry belongs to a study of cytomegalovirus exposure and HLA in healthy donors. About the study: Drawn from HLA-typed donors, 83 million or so unique TCRs were held in an early data release. Study-level points and caveats: In an earlier analysis, most TCR beta V segments were productive about 87% or about 30% of the time. The authors later linked a missense DCLRE1C variant to TCR beta V- and J-gene trimming. Reportedly, a later analysis found an Asian-associated ancestry cluster had fewer N-insertions than the roughly 700-donor mean.

This CDR3 region has 16 residues. V was pared by 6 bases and J by 3 bases, with 9 bases of the junction left unmatched. Germline V gene lookup returns CDR1 KGHSH and CDR2 LQKENI. The source material was PBMCs. This rearrangement joins TRBV18 to TRBJ2-1, with 9 bases that match TRBD1. The sequence came from a woman aged 60-75 years in good health and CMV-seropositive. The CDR3, as DNA: TGTGCCAGCTCGCCTCCCGGGACAGGGCTCTACAATGAGCAGTTCTTC. It codes for CASSPPGTGLYNEQFF. Filled out from reference TRBV18 and TRBJ2-1, the complete variable domain reads NAGVMQNPRHLVRRRGQEARLRCSPMKGHSHVYWYRQLPEEGLKFMVYLQKENIIDESGMPKERFSAEFPKEGPSILRIQQVVRGDSAAYFCASSPPGTGLYNEQFFGPGTRLTVL.